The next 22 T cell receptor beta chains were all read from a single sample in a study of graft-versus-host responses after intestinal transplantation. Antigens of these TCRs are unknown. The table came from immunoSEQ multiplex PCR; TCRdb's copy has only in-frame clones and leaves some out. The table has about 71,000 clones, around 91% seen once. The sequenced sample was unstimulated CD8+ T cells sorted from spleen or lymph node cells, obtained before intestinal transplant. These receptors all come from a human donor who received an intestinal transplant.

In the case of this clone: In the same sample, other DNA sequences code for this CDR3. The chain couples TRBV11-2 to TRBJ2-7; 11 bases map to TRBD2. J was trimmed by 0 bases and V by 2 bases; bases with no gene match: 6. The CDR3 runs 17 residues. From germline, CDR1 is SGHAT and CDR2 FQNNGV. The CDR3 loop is CASSLTSGGLSSYEQYF. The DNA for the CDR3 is TGTGCCAGCAGCTTAACTAGCGGGGGCCTCAGCTCCTACGAGCAGTACTTC.

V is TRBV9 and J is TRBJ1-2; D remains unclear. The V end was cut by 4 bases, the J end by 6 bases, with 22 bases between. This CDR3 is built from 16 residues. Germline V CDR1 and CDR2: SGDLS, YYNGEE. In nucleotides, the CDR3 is TGTGCCAGCAGCTCCCCCGTTGAGGGAGAACTTCATGGCTACACCTTC. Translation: CASSSPVEGELHGYTF.

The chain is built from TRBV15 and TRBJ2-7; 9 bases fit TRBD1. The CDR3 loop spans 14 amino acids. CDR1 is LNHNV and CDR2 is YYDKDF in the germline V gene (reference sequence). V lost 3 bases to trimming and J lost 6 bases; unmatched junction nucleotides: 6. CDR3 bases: TGTGCCACCAGCAGGGCGGGACAGGGTTTCGAGCAGTACTTC. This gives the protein CATSRAGQGFEQYF.

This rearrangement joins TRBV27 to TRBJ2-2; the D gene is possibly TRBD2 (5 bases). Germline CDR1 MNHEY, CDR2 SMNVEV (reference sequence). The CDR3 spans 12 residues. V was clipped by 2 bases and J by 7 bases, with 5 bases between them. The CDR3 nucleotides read TGTGCCAGCAGTTTAGCGGGCGGGGAGCTGTTTTTT. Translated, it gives CASSLAGGELFF.

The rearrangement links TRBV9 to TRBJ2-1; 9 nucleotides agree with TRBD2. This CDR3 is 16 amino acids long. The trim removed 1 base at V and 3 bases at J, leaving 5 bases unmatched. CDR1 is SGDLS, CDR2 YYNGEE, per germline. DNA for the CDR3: TGTGCCAGCAGCGTATGGTCTAGCGGGATCTACAATGAGCAGTTCTTC. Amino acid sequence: CASSVWSSGIYNEQFF.

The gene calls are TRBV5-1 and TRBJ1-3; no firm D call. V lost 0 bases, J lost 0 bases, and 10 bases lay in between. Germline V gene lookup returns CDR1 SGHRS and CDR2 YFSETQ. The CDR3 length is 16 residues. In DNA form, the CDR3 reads TGCGCCAGCAGCTTGGACAGCACGAACTCTGGAAACACCATATATTTT. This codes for CASSLDSTNSGNTIYF.

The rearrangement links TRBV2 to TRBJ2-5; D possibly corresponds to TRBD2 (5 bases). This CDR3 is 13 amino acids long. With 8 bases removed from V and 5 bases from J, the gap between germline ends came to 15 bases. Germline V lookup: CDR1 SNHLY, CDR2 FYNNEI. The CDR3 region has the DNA TGTGCCAGCTCTCCTAGCTGGCCCGAGACCCAGTACTTC. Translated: CASSPSWPETQYF.

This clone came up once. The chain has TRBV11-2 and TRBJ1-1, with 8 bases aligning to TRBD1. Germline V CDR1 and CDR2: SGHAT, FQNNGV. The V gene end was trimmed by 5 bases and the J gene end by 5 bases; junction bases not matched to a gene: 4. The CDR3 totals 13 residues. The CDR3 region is CASSLTGGTEAFF. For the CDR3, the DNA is TGTGCCAGCAGCCTAACAGGGGGGACTGAAGCTTTCTTT. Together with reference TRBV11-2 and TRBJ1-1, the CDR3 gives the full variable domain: EAGVAQSPRYKIIEKRQSVAFWCNPISGHATLYWYQQILGQGPKLLIQFQNNGVVDDSQLPKDRFSAERLKGVDSTLKIQPAKLEDSAVYLCASSLTGGTEAFFGQGTRLTVV.

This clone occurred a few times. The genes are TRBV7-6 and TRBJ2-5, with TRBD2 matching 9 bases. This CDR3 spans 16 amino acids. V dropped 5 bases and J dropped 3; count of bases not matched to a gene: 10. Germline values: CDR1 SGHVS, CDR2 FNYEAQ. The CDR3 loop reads CASSPGGSGGKETQYF. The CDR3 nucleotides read TGTGCCAGCAGCCCTGGCGGTAGCGGGGGAAAAGAGACCCAGTACTTC.

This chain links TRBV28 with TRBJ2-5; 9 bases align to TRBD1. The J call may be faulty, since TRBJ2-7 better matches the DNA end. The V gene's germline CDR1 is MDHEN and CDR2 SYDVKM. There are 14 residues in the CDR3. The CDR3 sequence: CATHRGRGVDEQYF. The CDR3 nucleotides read TGTGCCACCCACAGGGGGCGCGGGGTCGACGAGCAGTACTTC.

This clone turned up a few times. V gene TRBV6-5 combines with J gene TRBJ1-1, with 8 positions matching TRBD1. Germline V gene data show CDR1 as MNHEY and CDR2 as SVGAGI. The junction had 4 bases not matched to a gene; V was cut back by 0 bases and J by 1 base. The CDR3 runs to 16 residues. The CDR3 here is CASSYSTDRENTEAFF. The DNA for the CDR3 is TGTGCCAGCAGTTACTCGACGGACAGGGAGAACACTGAAGCTTTCTTT.

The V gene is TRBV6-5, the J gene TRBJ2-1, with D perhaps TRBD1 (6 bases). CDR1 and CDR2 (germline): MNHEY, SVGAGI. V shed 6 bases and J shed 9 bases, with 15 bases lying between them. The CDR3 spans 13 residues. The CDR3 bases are TGTGCCAGCAGGCCGCCTACAGGGTTTGAGCAGTTCTTC. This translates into CASRPPTGFEQFF.

DNA for the CDR3: TGTGCCAGGGAAGACAGGGGGGCCTATGGCTACACCTTC. Translated: CAREDRGAYGYTF. The chain combines TRBV2 with TRBJ1-2; 9 nucleotides match TRBD1. The CDR3 consists of 13 residues. J gave up 4 bases and V 9 bases, and 6 bases lay outside the gene matches. Germline assignment: CDR1 SNHLY and CDR2 FYNNEI.

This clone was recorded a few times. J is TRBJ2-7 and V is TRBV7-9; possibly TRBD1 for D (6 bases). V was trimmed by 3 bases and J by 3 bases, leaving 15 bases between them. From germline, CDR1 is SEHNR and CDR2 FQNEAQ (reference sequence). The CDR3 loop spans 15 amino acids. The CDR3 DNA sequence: TGTGCCAGCAGCTTCGAAGAAGGGGGAGTCTACGAGCAGTACTTC. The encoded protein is CASSFEEGGVYEQYF.

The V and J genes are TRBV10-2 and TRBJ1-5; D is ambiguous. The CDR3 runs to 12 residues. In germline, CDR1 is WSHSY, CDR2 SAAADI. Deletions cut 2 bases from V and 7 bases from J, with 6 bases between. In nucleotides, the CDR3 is TGCGCCAGCAGTGAGACTATCCAGCCCCAGCATTTT. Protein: CASSETIQPQHF.

CDR3: CASSEPYQSYNEQFF. The CDR3 nucleotides are TGCGCCAGCAGTGAGCCCTACCAATCCTACAATGAGCAGTTCTTC. J is TRBJ2-1 and V is TRBV10-2; D is unresolved. The ends were cut back, 2 bases at V and 1 base at J, with 9 bases in the middle. The length of the CDR3 is 15 residues. CDR1 is WSHSY, CDR2 SAAADI, per germline.

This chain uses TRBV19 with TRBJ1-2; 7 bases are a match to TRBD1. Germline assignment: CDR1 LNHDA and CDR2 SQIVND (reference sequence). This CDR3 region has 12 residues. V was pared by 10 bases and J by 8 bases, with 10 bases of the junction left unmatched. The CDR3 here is CAIFWTGLGYTF. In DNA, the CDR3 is TGTGCCATCTTTTGGACAGGCTTGGGCTACACCTTC.

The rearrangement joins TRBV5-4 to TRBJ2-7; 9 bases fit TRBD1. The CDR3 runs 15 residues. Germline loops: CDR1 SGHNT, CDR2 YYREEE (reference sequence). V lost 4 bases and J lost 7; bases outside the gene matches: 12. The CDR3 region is CASSTGQGILLEQYF. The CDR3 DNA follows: TGTGCCAGCAGCACAGGACAGGGGATCCTGTTGGAGCAGTACTTC. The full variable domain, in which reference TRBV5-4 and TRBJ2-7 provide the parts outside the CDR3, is ETGVTQSPTHLIKTRGQQVTLRCSSQSGHNTVSWYQQALGQGPQFIFQYYREEENGRGNFPPRFSGLQFPNYSSELNVNALELDDSALYLCASSTGQGILLEQYFGPGTRLTVT.

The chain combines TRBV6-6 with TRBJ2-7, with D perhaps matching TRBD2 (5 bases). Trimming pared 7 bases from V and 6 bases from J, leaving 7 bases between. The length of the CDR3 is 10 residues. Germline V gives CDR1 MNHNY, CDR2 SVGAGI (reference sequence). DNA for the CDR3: TGTGCCAGCATGGGGAGCGAGCAGTACTTC. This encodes CASMGSEQYF.

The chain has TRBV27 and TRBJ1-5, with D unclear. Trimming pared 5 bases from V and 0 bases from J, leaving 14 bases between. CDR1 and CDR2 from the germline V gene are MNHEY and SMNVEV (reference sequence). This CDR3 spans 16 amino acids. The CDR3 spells CASSPFGTNSNQPQHF. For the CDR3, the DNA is TGTGCCAGCAGTCCATTTGGCACAAATAGCAATCAGCCCCAGCATTTT.

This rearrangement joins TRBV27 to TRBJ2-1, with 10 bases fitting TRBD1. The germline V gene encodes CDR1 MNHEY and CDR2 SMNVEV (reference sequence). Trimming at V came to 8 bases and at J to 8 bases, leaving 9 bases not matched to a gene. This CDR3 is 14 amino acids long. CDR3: CASLGTGADYEQFF. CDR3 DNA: TGTGCCAGCCTCGGGACAGGGGCGGACTATGAGCAGTTCTTC.

CDR3 loop: CASSSNYGYTF. The CDR3 nucleotides read TGTGCCTCAAGTAGTAACTATGGCTACACCTTC. The rearrangement joins TRBV13 to TRBJ1-2; D is uncertain. This CDR3 is built from 11 residues. Deletions cut 11 bases from V and 1 base from J, with 8 bases between. Germline V lookup: CDR1 PRHDT, CDR2 FYEKMQ (reference sequence).